The 20 T cell receptor delta chains reported below all come from one sample, sequenced in a study of gamma-delta chains in newborns, infants, children. TCRdb re-identified clones in the reads via CATT. Among around 2,800 delta-chain clones, about 4% were seen once, and the ten largest hold more than 15%. The material sequenced was blood. Receptors originate from a child who was a newborn, infant or young child, either healthy, febrile or measles-vaccinated (not recorded which).

By sample share, this clone is medium-sized. The chain couples TRDV2 to TRDJ2, with 7 bases fitting TRDD3. Germline CDR1 reads GEAIGNYY; CDR2 reads EKD. CDR3 length: 17 residues. J was trimmed by 0 bases and V by 0 bases; bases with no gene match: 6. The CDR3: CACDTPGDIPLTAQLFF. The CDR3 bases are TGTGCCTGTGACACCCCAGGGGATATTCCTTTGACAGCACAACTCTTCTTT.

By sample share, this clone is medium-sized. In the same sample, other DNA sequences code for this CDR3. This chain links TRDV2 with TRDJ3; the match to TRDD3 covers 8 bases. This CDR3 region has 19 residues. Germline trimming cut 1 base from V and 0 bases from J; bases unmatched to any gene: 7. The germline V gene encodes CDR1 GEAIGNYY and CDR2 EKD. CDR3 sequence: CACDTLLGGSSWDTRQMFF. CDR3 DNA sequence: TGTGCCTGTGACACGCTACTGGGGGGGAGCTCCTGGGACACCCGACAGATGTTTTTC.

About this clone: A far larger clone differs by one base, so this is likely a read error. The sample carries other DNA sequences with the same CDR3. The chain links TRDV2 to TRDJ3, with TRDD3 identical over 10 bases. From germline, CDR1 is GEAIGNYY and CDR2 EKD. The CDR3 runs 20 residues. The CDR3 spells CACDTVLGDASSWDTRQMFF. The CDR3 DNA reads as TGCGCCTGTGACACCGTACTGGGGGATGCTAGCTCCTGGGACACCCGACAGATGTTTTTC.

As concerns this clone: The amino acid sequence in TCRdb belongs to a much larger clone and departs from this DNA's translation at residue 4, likely a sequencing read error; the sequence shown is translated from the DNA. The rearrangement joins TRAV29/DV5 to TRDJ2; no firm D call. Germline assignment: CDR1 NSMFDY and CDR2 ISSIKDK. Trimming shortened V by 3 bases and J by 0 bases, and 12 bases separated the two germline ends. The length of the CDR3 is 15 residues. CDR3 in DNA: TGTGCAGCAATAGGAGGGGCCACTTTGACAGCACAACTCTTCTTT. Protein sequence: CAAIGGATLTAQLFF.

This clone was observed a few times. A read error likely explains why the TCRdb protein, taken from a much larger clone, differs from this DNA's translation at residue 12; the protein shown is translated from the DNA. The V gene is TRDV2, the J gene TRDJ2, with 9 bases matching TRDD3. From germline, CDR1 is GEAIGNYY and CDR2 EKD. The V and J ends lost 2 bases and 3 bases, in that order; junction bases with no gene match: 12. The CDR3 spans 18 residues. DNA of the CDR3: TGTGCCTGTGACAAGGTGCGGGGATACGCCCCTGTGACAGCACAACTCTTCTTT. Its translation is CACDKVRGYAPVTAQLFF.

This clone has only a few counts. The protein recorded in TCRdb matches a much larger clone and deviates from this DNA's translation at residue 14, suggesting a read error; the protein here is obtained by translating the DNA. The V gene is TRDV2, the J gene TRDJ3; tentatively, D is TRDD3 (6 bases). CDR1 and CDR2 from the germline V gene are GEAIGNYY and EKD. The CDR3 extends over 18 amino acids. The CDR3 sequence: CACDKGDLSSWDTQQMFF. The CDR3 DNA sequence: TGTGCCTGTGACAAAGGGGATCTAAGCTCCTGGGACACCCAACAGATGTTTTTC.

About this clone itself: This may arise from a read error, as a much more abundant clone is one base away. Other DNA sequences from this sample encode an identical CDR3 as well. This chain links TRDV2 with TRDJ3, with D tentatively TRDD3 (6 bases). There are 19 residues in the CDR3. The V gene lost 1 base and the J gene lost 0 bases, with 15 bases spanning the gap. Looked up from germline, CDR1 is GEAIGNYY and CDR2 is EKD. The CDR3 is CACDTGGYRSSWDTRQMFF. The CDR3 DNA follows: TGTGCCTGTGACACTGGAGGATACAGAAGCTCCTGGGACACCCGACAGATGTTTTTC.

By share of the sample, this clone is medium-sized (0.01 to 0.1%). The sample holds other DNA sequences that translate to the same CDR3. This sequence joins TRDV2 and TRDJ3; 10 bases fit TRDD3. The CDR3 is 21 amino acids. V lost 1 base to trimming and J lost 3 bases; unmatched junction nucleotides: 14. Per the germline V gene, CDR1 is GEAIGNYY and CDR2 is EKD. The CDR3: CACDTAHLGDNRNWDTRQMFF. In DNA, the CDR3 is TGTGCCTGTGACACGGCGCACCTGGGGGATAACCGTAACTGGGACACCCGACAGATGTTTTTC.

This clone showed up just a few times. A far bigger clonotype differs at one base, so this is likely a read error. V gene TRDV2 combines with J gene TRDJ3; 12 bases line up with TRDD3. The CDR3 is 18 residues long. Germline V CDR1 and CDR2: GEAIGNYY, EKD. CDR3 amino acids: CACDTVLGDTWDTRQTFF. The CDR3 nucleotides are TGTGCCTGTGACACCGTACTGGGGGATACCTGGGACACCCGACAGACGTTTTTC.

This clone has just a few counts. TCRdb's listed protein matches a much larger clone and diverges from this DNA's translation at residue 15, likely through a read error; the protein shown comes from the DNA. This rearrangement joins TRDV2 to TRDJ3; 8 bases are a match to TRDD3. Germline V gene sequence: CDR1 GEAIGNYY, CDR2 EKD. The CDR3 is made up of 18 amino acids. The DNA of the CDR3 is TGTGCCTGTGACTTACTGGGGGGTGATACCTGGGACACCCGACATATGTTTTTC. This encodes CACDLLGGDTWDTRHMFF.

This clone was seen a handful of times. The protein that TCRdb holds for this DNA derives from a much larger clone and differs from the translated DNA at residue 11, which likely indicates a read error; the protein shown here is translated from the DNA. V is TRDV2 and J is TRDJ2, with TRDD3 identical over 11 bases. The CDR3 extends over 16 amino acids. The germline V gene encodes CDR1 GEAIGNYY and CDR2 EKD. The trim removed 3 bases at V and 6 bases at J, leaving 8 bases unmatched. The CDR3, as DNA: TGTGCCTGTGACGTACTGGGGGATAACGAGGCAGCACAACTCTTCTTT. Protein: CACDVLGDNEAAQLFF.

On this clone itself: The mismatch at residue 3 between this DNA's translation and the TCRdb protein of a much larger clone likely reflects a read error; the protein shown is translated from the DNA. Other DNA sequences in this specimen translate into the identical CDR3. V usage is TRDV2 and J usage is TRDJ3; D might be TRDD3 (5 bases). Germline CDR1 is GEAIGNYY and CDR2 is EKD. The CDR3 loop spans 18 amino acids. CDR3 bases: TGTGCCCGTGACACTGGATGGGGAAGCTCCTGGGACACCCGACAGATGTTTTTC. Translated, it gives CARDTGWGSSWDTRQMFF.

This clone is classed as medium-sized. The same CDR3 can be traced to other DNA sequences in this sample. This sequence joins TRAV29/DV5 and TRDJ3; a possible D gene is TRDD3 (5 bases). Trimming took 2 bases from V and 0 from J, leaving 6 bases between them. The length of the CDR3 is 15 residues. Germline V gene lookup returns CDR1 NSMFDY and CDR2 ISSIKDK. The CDR3 DNA sequence: TGTGCAGCAAGGGGGAGCTCCTGGGACACCCGACAGATGTTTTTC. Translation gives CAARGSSWDTRQMFF.

In this sample, this clone turned up a few times. A single base is all that separates this from a far larger clone, so a read error is likely. Other nucleotide sequences in the sample specify the same CDR3. The chain carries TRDV2 and TRDJ3; 11 bases are a match to TRDD3. The length of the CDR3 is 18 residues. CDR1 GEAIGNYY and CDR2 EKD come from the germline V gene. CDR3 residues: CACDTGGYGSWDTRQMFF. CDR3 bases: TGTGCCTGTGACACTGGGGGATACGGGTCCTGGGACACCCGACAGATGTTCTTC.

Remarks on this clone: It differs at one base from a far larger clone, so likely a read error. The sample holds other DNA sequences that translate to the same CDR3. V is TRDV2 and J is TRDJ1; 13 bases match TRDD3. Germline V CDR1 and CDR2: GEAIGNYY, EKD. The CDR3 contains 16 residues. The CDR3 region has the DNA TGTGCATGTGACATACTGGGGGATACGTACACCGATAAACTCATCTTT. This codes for CACDILGDTYTDKLIF.

To note about this clone: A much more abundant neighbour one base away suggests this may be a read error. This CDR3 is also generated by other DNA sequences in the sample. The V gene is TRDV2, the J gene TRDJ2, with TRDD3 identical over 8 bases. Trimming cost V 7 bases and J 5 bases; bases outside gene matches: 11. The germline gives CDR1 GEAIGNYY, CDR2 EKD. The CDR3 totals 15 residues. In DNA form, the CDR3 reads TGTGCCTGCGACTCACTGGGGGGCGTCACAGCACAACTCTTCTTT. Translating it yields CACDSLGGVTAQLFF.

By sample fraction, this clone is large. A read error may explain this, as a much larger clone is one base away. This sequence joins TRDV2 and TRDJ3, with 9 bases aligning to TRDD3. From germline, CDR1 is GEAIGNYY and CDR2 EKD. The CDR3 consists of 18 residues. The J segment lost 0 bases and the V segment lost 0 bases, leaving 2 bases of the junction unmatched. The CDR3 is CACDTGGGYSWDTRQMFF. CDR3 in DNA: TGTGCCTGTGACACCGGTGGGGGATACTCCTGGGACACCCGACAGATGTTTTTC.

The table lists this clone with a few counts. The protein TCRdb gives is from a much larger clone and does not agree with this DNA's translation at residue 5, likely a read error; the protein shown here comes from the DNA. The rearrangement joins TRDV2 to TRDJ3, with 7 bases identical to TRDD3. Germline V gene lookup returns CDR1 GEAIGNYY and CDR2 EKD. This CDR3 contains 18 residues. V lost 2 bases and J lost 0; bases outside the gene matches: 6. CDR3 sequence: CACDRILGSSWDTRQMFF. CDR3 DNA sequence: TGTGCCTGTGACAGAATACTGGGGAGCTCCTGGGACACCCGACAGATGTTTTTC.

A remark on this clone: The amino acid sequence in TCRdb belongs to a much larger clone and departs from this DNA's translation at residue 11, likely a sequencing read error; the sequence shown is translated from the DNA. V usage is TRDV2 and J usage is TRDJ1; 9 nucleotides agree with TRDD3. This CDR3 is 16 amino acids long. Germline lookup yields CDR1 GEAIGNYY and CDR2 EKD. V gave up 1 base and J gave up 4 bases; unmatched junction bases: 9. CDR3 sequence: CACDTLGDKHIDKLIF. CDR3 in DNA: TGTGCCTGTGACACGTTGGGGGATAAGCACATCGATAAACTCATCTTT.

Comment on this clone: A far larger clone is off by one base, so a read error is likely. The sample holds other DNA sequences that translate to the same CDR3. The chain joins TRAV29/DV5 to TRDJ2; no clear D. V shed 2 bases and J shed 0 bases, with 11 bases lying between them. This CDR3 spans 15 amino acids. CDR1 is NSMFDY, CDR2 ISSIKDK, per germline. CDR3 loop: CAARGGATLTAQLFF. The CDR3 DNA is TGTGCAGCAAGAGGAGGAGCCACTTTGACAGCACAACTCTTCTTT.